These 17 T cell receptor beta chains came from one sample sequenced in a study of tumor-infiltrating lymphocytes in localized non-small cell lung cancer. The table came from immunoSEQ multiplex PCR; TCRdb's copy has only in-frame clones and leaves some out. The data contain 5,500 to 7,500 clones, around 60% of them singletons. Material for sequencing was uninvolved lung tissue not adjacent to the tumor. These receptors were obtained from a human donor with non-small cell lung cancer.

A single count supports this clone. This chain uses TRBV4-1 with TRBJ1-1; D gene uncertain. The V end was cut by 3 bases, the J end by 1 base, with 21 bases between. The CDR3 loop spans 18 amino acids. The germline gives CDR1 MGHRA, CDR2 YSYEKL. The CDR3 DNA is TGCGCCAGCAGCCAGGGTATCCTCGGCAGGCGCCCGAACACTGAAGCTTTCTTT. It yields the protein CASSQGILGRRPNTEAFF.

The chain recombines TRBV11-1 with TRBJ1-1; no clear D. In germline, CDR1 is SGHAT, CDR2 FQDESV (reference sequence). Trimming stripped 1 base from V and 8 bases from J, with 8 bases between. The CDR3 is 12 residues long. The CDR3 region is CASSLDKTEAFF. The CDR3 DNA reads as TGTGCCAGCAGCTTAGACAAGACCGAAGCTTTCTTT.

The chain links TRBV30 to TRBJ1-1, with D possibly TRBD1 on 5 matching bases. Trimming pared 0 bases from V and 11 bases from J, leaving 16 bases between. The CDR3 spans 13 residues. Germline V gives CDR1 GTSNPN, CDR2 SVGIG (reference sequence). The CDR3 here is CAWSVQVSLGAFF. CDR3 nucleotides: TGTGCCTGGAGTGTACAGGTCTCCTTGGGGGCTTTCTTT.

The chain uses TRBV9 and TRBJ2-3; the D is unclear. Germline lookup yields CDR1 SGDLS and CDR2 YYNGEE. V shed 6 bases and J shed 3 bases, with 17 bases lying between them. This CDR3 is built from 15 residues. CDR3 nucleotides: TGTGCCAGCACCTCCTGGCGCTTTGGGACAGATACGCAGTATTTT. It specifies CASTSWRFGTDTQYF.

V and J are TRBV2 and TRBJ2-2; 9 nucleotides align to TRBD1. The CDR3 length is 15 residues. The ends lost 5 bases at V and 4 bases at J; junction bases unmatched: 5. Germline CDR1 SNHLY, CDR2 FYNNEI. CDR3 bases: TGTGCCAGCAGTAGACAGGGGGGCGTCACCGGGGAGCTGTTTTTT. Protein product: CASSRQGGVTGELFF.

This clone was counted between two and nine times. In DNA, the CDR3 is TGTGCCAGCAGTTTAGAACAGGGGCCCTACGAGCAGTACTTC. Protein: CASSLEQGPYEQYF. The chain recombines TRBV6-5 with TRBJ2-7; 7 nucleotides match TRBD1. The length of the CDR3 is 14 residues. Germline V gene data show CDR1 as MNHEY and CDR2 as SVGAGI. With V trimmed by 4 bases and J by 2 bases, 5 bases remained unmatched.

The genes are TRBV7-9 and TRBJ2-5; no reliable D call. The CDR3 loop spans 13 amino acids. Between the trimmed V and J ends, which lost 6 bases and 5 bases, there was a span of 13 bases. Germline V gene sequence: CDR1 SEHNR, CDR2 FQNEAQ (reference sequence). The DNA of the CDR3 is TGTGCCAGCAGACCGCTCCTTGGGGAGACCCAGTACTTC. This codes for CASRPLLGETQYF.

V and J are TRBV5-1 and TRBJ1-4; maybe TRBD1 (5 bases). Germline V CDR1 and CDR2: SGHRS, YFSETQ. Trimming stripped 5 bases from V and 5 bases from J, with 16 bases between. This CDR3 is built from 15 residues. The CDR3 sequence is CASRPLGTENEKLFF. The CDR3 nucleotides read TGCGCCAGCAGGCCCCTCGGGACCGAGAATGAAAAACTGTTTTTT. The whole variable domain, remainder taken from reference TRBV5-1 and TRBJ1-4, is KAGVTQTPRYLIKTRGQQVTLSCSPISGHRSVSWYQQTPGQGLQFLFEYFSETQRNKGNFPGRFSGRQFSNSRSEMNVSTLELGDSALYLCASRPLGTENEKLFFGSGTQLSVL.

The gene calls are TRBV28 and TRBJ1-4; D is uncertain. The V end lost 1 base, the J end lost 1 base, and 4 bases lay between the germline ends. The CDR3 has 14 residues. Germline V gene data show CDR1 as MDHEN and CDR2 as SYDVKM. The CDR3 DNA sequence: TGTGCCAGCAGTTTATATAGAACTAATGAAAAACTGTTTTTT. It is translated as CASSLYRTNEKLFF. The full variable domain, rest sourced from reference TRBV28 and TRBJ1-4, is DVKVTQSSRYLVKRTGEKVFLECVQDMDHENMFWYRQDPGLGLRLIYFSYDVKMKEKGDIPEGYSVSREKKERFSLILESASTNQTSMYLCASSLYRTNEKLFFGSGTQLSVL.

This clone was seen only a few times. V gene TRBV27 combines with J gene TRBJ2-1, with D perhaps TRBD2 (5 bases). The germline V and J ends were trimmed by 6 bases and 8 bases, with 17 bases remaining between them. Germline V gene sequence: CDR1 MNHEY, CDR2 SMNVEV (reference sequence). The CDR3 is made up of 14 amino acids. Here the CDR3 DNA reads TGTGCCAGCAGCTTAACCGGGGTTGTCCATGAGCAGTTCTTC. It yields the protein CASSLTGVVHEQFF.

By its share, this clone is medium-sized. This chain links TRBV29-1 with TRBJ1-4; no clear D gene. V gave up 6 bases and J gave up 2 bases, with 13 bases separating them. Germline V gives CDR1 SQVTM, CDR2 ANQGSEA. CDR3 length: 14 amino acids. CDR3: CSVGRDGTNEKLFF. The CDR3 region has the DNA TGCAGCGTGGGCCGGGATGGGACTAATGAAAAACTGTTTTTT.

This clone was counted a few times. The J gene is TRBJ2-3, the V gene TRBV19; no reliable D call. The CDR3 loop spans 16 amino acids. The germline V gene encodes CDR1 LNHDA and CDR2 SQIVND (reference sequence). V lost 3 bases, J lost 1 base, and 14 bases lay in between. CDR3 in DNA: TGTGCCAGTAGTATGGGTAATCTGGGCGGCACAGATACGCAGTATTTT. This sequence encodes CASSMGNLGGTDTQYF. Full variable domain (outside the CDR3, taken from reference TRBV19 and TRBJ2-3): DGGITQSPKYLFRKEGQNVTLSCEQNLNHDAMYWYRQDPGQGLRLIYYSQIVNDFQKGDIAEGYSVSREKKESFPLTVTSAQKNPTAFYLCASSMGNLGGTDTQYFGPGTRLTVL.

This rearrangement joins TRBV10-3 to TRBJ2-3; the D call may be TRBD1 or TRBD2 (6 bases each). This CDR3 region has 15 residues. Trimming removed 11 bases at V and 2 bases at J, with 20 bases between. The germline V gene has CDR1 ENHRY and CDR2 SYGVKD. CDR3 coding DNA: TGTGCCTCCGGGGGTTTAGGGGGAGACACAGATACGCAGTATTTT. Residues: CASGGLGGDTDTQYF.

This clone showed up just once. This chain uses TRBV29-1 with TRBJ1-2; the match to TRBD1 covers 8 bases. Germline CDR1 and CDR2: SQVTM and ANQGSEA. Trimming took 5 bases from V and 5 from J; bases not matched to a gene: 10. The CDR3 length is 14 residues. The CDR3 DNA follows: TGCAGCGTTACCGGGGGACAGGACGGTTATGGCTACACCTTC. It yields the protein CSVTGGQDGYGYTF. The full variable domain, its missing parts supplied by reference TRBV29-1 and TRBJ1-2, is SAVISQKPSRDICQRGTSLTIQCQVDSQVTMMFWYRQQPGQSLTLIATANQGSEATYESGFVIDKFPISRPNLTFSTLTVSNMSPEDSSIYLCSVTGGQDGYGYTFGSGTRLTVV.

This clone came up once. The V gene is TRBV6-1, the J gene TRBJ2-7; D remains ambiguous. Germline V gene sequence: CDR1 MNHNS, CDR2 SASEGT. Trimming left V 0 bases short and J 7 bases short, with 10 bases between. The CDR3 runs to 13 residues. CDR3 nucleotides: TGTGCCAGCAGTGAAGCGTCCCACGGTGAGCAGTACTTC. Protein sequence: CASSEASHGEQYF.

This sequence joins TRBV9 and TRBJ2-5; maybe TRBD1 (6 bases). Germline V gene lookup returns CDR1 SGDLS and CDR2 YYNGEE. The CDR3 spans 13 residues. V was cut by 3 bases and J by 3 bases, with 9 bases left in between. CDR3: CASSGAGEETQYF. CDR3 DNA: TGTGCCAGCAGCGGGGCAGGGGAAGAGACCCAGTACTTC. The variable domain in full, completed from reference TRBV9 and TRBJ2-5, reads DSGVTQTPKHLITATGQRVTLRCSPRSGDLSVYWYQQSLDQGLQFLIQYYNGEERAKGNILERFSAQQFPDLHSELNLSSLELGDSALYFCASSGAGEETQYFGPGTRLLVL.

The chain couples TRBV7-2 to TRBJ2-5, with TRBD2 identical over 9 bases. From germline, CDR1 is SGHTA and CDR2 FQGNSA. After removal of 4 bases from V and 2 bases from J, the junction contained 11 bases not matched to a gene. CDR3 length: 17 amino acids. This CDR3 is CASSSLVGAGGQETQYF. Written as DNA, the CDR3 is TGTGCCAGCAGCTCTCTGGTGGGAGCGGGGGGTCAAGAGACCCAGTACTTC.